Listed here are 11 T cell receptor beta chains from one sample, sequenced in a study of cytomegalovirus exposure and HLA in healthy donors. The PCR used 60 Vbeta and 13 Jbeta primers. The repertoire was sequenced with immunoSEQ multiplex PCR; TCRdb's copy has only in-frame clones and lacks some. The repertoire holds 110,000 to 150,000 clones, with less than 85% as singletons. The sample was PBMCs. The receptors come from a woman aged 60 to 75 in good health and CMV-seropositive.

This clone appeared a single time. The chain couples TRBV6-5 to TRBJ1-2, with 9 nucleotides matching TRBD1. The germline CDR1 and CDR2 sequences are MNHEY and SVGAGI. The CDR3 length is 14 residues. J gave up 7 bases and V 2 bases, and 5 bases lay outside the gene matches. The CDR3 DNA reads TGTGCCAGCAGTTACGCGACAGGGGGGTCTGGCTACACCTTC. This codes for CASSYATGGSGYTF.

This clone was found a few times. J is TRBJ2-1 and V is TRBV5-1; TRBD2 aligns across 10 bases. Germline loops: CDR1 SGHRS, CDR2 YFSETQ. J was trimmed by 6 bases and V by 0 bases; bases with no gene match: 6. The length of the CDR3 is 16 residues. CDR3 nucleotides: TGCGCCAGCAGCTTGGACGGTAGCGGGAGGTCCAATGAGCAGTTCTTC. Its protein is CASSLDGSGRSNEQFF.

V and J are TRBV5-6 and TRBJ2-5; a weak D match, TRBD1 (6 bases). Per germline, CDR1 SGHDT and CDR2 YYEEEE. With 4 bases removed from V and 4 bases from J, the gap between germline ends came to 20 bases. This CDR3 spans 16 amino acids. The CDR3 spells CASSPANRVVIETQYF. The CDR3 nucleotides read TGTGCCAGCAGCCCGGCGAACAGGGTAGTAATAGAGACCCAGTACTTC.

J is TRBJ2-2 and V is TRBV5-1, with 9 nucleotides matching TRBD2. Germline V CDR1 and CDR2: SGHRS, YFSETQ. Germline trimming cut 1 base from V and 5 bases from J; bases unmatched to any gene: 6. The CDR3 runs 16 residues. CDR3 sequence reads: CASSLKGTSSTGELFF. CDR3 nucleotides: TGCGCCAGCAGCTTGAAAGGGACTAGCTCTACCGGGGAGCTGTTTTTT. Combining the CDR3 with reference TRBV5-1 and TRBJ2-2 gives the whole variable domain KAGVTQTPRYLIKTRGQQVTLSCSPISGHRSVSWYQQTPGQGLQFLFEYFSETQRNKGNFPGRFSGRQFSNSRSEMNVSTLELGDSALYLCASSLKGTSSTGELFFGEGSRLTVL.

The chain is built from TRBV7-9 and TRBJ1-3, with TRBD1 matching over 11 bases. There are 17 residues in the CDR3. Germline loops: CDR1 SEHNR, CDR2 FQNEAQ (reference sequence). V shed 4 bases and J 0 bases; nucleotides not matched to a gene: 5. In nucleotides, the CDR3 is TGTGCCAGCAGCTCCGGGACAGGGGGTGGCTCTGGAAACACCATATATTTT. As protein: CASSSGTGGGSGNTIYF.

The chain is built from TRBV30 and TRBJ2-3; no reliable D call. The CDR3 length is 12 residues. V was pared by 1 base and J by 8 bases, with 10 bases between. Germline V gene sequence: CDR1 GTSNPN, CDR2 SVGIG (reference sequence). CDR3 region: CAWSDSRGTQYF. As DNA, the CDR3 is TGTGCCTGGAGTGACTCGAGAGGTACGCAGTATTTT. The entire variable domain, with the rest obtained from reference TRBV30 and TRBJ2-3, is as follows: SQTIHQWPATLVQPVGSPLSLECTVEGTSNPNLYWYRQAAGRGLQLLFYSVGIGQISSEVPQNLSASRPQDRQFILSSKKLLLSDSGFYLCAWSDSRGTQYFGPGTRLTVL.

V usage is TRBV28 and J usage is TRBJ1-5, with D uncertain. V was shortened by 3 bases and J by 1 base, with 4 bases between the two germline ends. Germline V gene sequence: CDR1 MDHEN, CDR2 SYDVKM. This CDR3 spans 13 amino acids. The CDR3 coding sequence is TGTGCCAGCAGTTTGACAAGCAATCAGCCCCAGCATTTT. Translation gives CASSLTSNQPQHF.

V and J are TRBV2 and TRBJ2-2; D uncertain. The CDR3 loop spans 15 amino acids. Per germline, CDR1 SNHLY and CDR2 FYNNEI. V was clipped by 7 bases and J by 3 bases, with 15 bases between them. The chain's CDR3 is CASKYMVTDTGELFF. In DNA, the CDR3 is TGTGCCAGCAAGTATATGGTCACGGACACCGGGGAGCTGTTTTTT.

The rearrangement joins TRBV19 to TRBJ1-2; maybe TRBD1 (5 bases). The germline V and J ends were trimmed by 7 bases and 4 bases, with 16 bases remaining between them. Looked up from germline, CDR1 is LNHDA and CDR2 is SQIVND (reference sequence). This CDR3 contains 14 residues. This chain's CDR3 is CASTTRAFGYGYTF. CDR3 nucleotides: TGTGCCAGTACCACCAGGGCGTTTGGCTATGGCTACACCTTC.

The chain carries TRBV10-3 and TRBJ2-1, with 10 bases identical to TRBD2. Germline V gene lookup returns CDR1 ENHRY and CDR2 SYGVKD. Trimming took 11 bases from V and 10 from J; bases not matched to a gene: 17. This CDR3 contains 15 residues. The CDR3 loop is CAADRGTSAIGEQFF. In DNA, the CDR3 is TGTGCCGCCGACCGTGGGACTAGCGCGATAGGGGAGCAGTTCTTC.

This chain joins TRBV4-1 and TRBJ2-7; 8 bases agree with TRBD2. Per germline, CDR1 MGHRA and CDR2 YSYEKL. This CDR3 has 15 amino acids. The junction had 5 bases not matched to a gene; V was cut back by 2 bases and J by 2 bases. The CDR3 DNA reads TGCGCCAGCAGCCAAAGCGGGAGTCTACCCTACGAGCAGTACTTC. It yields the protein CASSQSGSLPYEQYF.